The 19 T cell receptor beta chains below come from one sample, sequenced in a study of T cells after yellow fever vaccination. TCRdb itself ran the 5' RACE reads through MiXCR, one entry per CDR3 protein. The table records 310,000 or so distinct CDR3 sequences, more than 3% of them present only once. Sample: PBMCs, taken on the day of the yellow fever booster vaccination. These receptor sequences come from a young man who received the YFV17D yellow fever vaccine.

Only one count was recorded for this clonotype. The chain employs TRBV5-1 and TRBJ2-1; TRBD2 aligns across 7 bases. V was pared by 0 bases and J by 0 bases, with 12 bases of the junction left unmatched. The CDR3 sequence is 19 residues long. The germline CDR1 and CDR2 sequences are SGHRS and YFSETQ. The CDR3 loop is CASSLAIPGGGGSYNEQFF. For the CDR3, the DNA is TGCGCCAGCAGCTTGGCCATTCCGGGAGGAGGCGGCTCCTACAATGAGCAGTTCTTC.

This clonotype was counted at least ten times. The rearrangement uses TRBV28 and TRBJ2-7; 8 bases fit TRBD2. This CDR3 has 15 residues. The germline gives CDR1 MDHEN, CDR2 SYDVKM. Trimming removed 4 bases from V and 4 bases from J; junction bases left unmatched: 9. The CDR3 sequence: CASSSAGLDLYEQYV. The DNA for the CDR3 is TGTGCCAGCAGTTCGGCGGGACTAGACCTATACGAGCAGTACGTC.

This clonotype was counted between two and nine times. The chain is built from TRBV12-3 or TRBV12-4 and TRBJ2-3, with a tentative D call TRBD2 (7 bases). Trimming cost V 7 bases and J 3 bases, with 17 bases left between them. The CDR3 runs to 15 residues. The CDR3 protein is CASTLGGGLTDTQYF. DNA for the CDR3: TGTGCCAGCACCCTAGGGGGGGGGCTGACAGATACGCAGTATTTT.

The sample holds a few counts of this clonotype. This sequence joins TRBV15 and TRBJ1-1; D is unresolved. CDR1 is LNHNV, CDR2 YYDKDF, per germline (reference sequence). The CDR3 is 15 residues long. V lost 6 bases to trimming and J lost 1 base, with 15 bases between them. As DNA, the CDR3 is TGTGCCACCAGGCCGGCAAGGCGGCGGAACACTGAAGCTTTCTTT. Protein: CATRPARRRNTEAFF.

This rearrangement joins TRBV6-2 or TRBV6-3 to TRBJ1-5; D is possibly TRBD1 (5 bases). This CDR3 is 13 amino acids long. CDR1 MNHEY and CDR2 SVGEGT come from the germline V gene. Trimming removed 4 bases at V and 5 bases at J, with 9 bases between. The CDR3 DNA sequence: TGTGCCAGCAGTTCACAAGGGGATCAGCCCCAGCATTTT. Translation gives CASSSQGDQPQHF.

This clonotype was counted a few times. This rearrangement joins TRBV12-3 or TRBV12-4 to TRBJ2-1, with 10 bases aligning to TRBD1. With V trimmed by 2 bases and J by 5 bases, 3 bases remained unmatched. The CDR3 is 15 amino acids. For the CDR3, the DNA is TGTGCCAGCAGTTTATGGGACAGGGGTCACAATGAGCAGTTCTTC. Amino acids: CASSLWDRGHNEQFF.

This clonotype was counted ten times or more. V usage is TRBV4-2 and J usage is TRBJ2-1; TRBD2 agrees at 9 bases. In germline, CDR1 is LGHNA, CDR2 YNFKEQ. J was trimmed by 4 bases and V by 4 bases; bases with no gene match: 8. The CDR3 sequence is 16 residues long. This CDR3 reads CASSRQRRGGYNEQFF. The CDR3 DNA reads TGTGCCAGCAGCCGACAACGGCGGGGGGGATACAATGAGCAGTTCTTC.

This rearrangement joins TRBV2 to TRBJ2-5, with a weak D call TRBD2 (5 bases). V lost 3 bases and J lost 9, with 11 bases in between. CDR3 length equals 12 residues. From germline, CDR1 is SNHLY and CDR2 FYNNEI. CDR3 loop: CASSDRLGAQYF. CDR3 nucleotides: TGTGCCAGCAGTGACCGACTGGGAGCCCAGTACTTC.

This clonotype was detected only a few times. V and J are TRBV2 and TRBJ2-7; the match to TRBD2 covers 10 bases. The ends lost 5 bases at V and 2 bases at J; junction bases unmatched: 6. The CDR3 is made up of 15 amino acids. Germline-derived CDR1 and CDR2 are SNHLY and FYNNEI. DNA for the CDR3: TGTGCCAGCAGTCCTAGCGGGGGCGCCCCCTACGAGCAGTACGTC. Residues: CASSPSGGAPYEQYV.

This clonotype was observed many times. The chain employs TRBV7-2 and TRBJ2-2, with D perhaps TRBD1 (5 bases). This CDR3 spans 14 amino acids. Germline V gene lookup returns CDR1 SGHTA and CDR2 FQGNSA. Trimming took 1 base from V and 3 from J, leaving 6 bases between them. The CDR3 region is CASSLGQHTGELFF. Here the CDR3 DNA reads TGTGCCAGCAGCTTAGGACAGCACACCGGGGAGCTGTTTTTT.

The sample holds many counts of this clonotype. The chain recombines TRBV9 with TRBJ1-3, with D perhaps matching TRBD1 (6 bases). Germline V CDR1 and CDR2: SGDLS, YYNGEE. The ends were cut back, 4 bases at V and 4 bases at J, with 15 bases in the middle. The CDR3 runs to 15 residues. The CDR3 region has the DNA TGTGCCAGCAGCCCTCTACAGGGTTTGGGAAACACCATATATTTT. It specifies CASSPLQGLGNTIYF.

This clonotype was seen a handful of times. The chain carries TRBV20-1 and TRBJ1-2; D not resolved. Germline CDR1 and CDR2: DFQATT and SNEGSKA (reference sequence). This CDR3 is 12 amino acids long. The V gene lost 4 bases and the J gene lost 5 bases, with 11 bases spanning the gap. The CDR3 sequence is CSAIGQDYGYTF. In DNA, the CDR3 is TGCAGTGCTATCGGGCAGGATTATGGCTACACCTTC.

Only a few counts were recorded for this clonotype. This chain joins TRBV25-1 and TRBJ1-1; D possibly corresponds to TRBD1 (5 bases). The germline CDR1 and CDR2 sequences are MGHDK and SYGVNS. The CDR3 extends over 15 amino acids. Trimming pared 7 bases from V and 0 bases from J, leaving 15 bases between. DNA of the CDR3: TGTGCCAGCACTGCACGGGGGGGATTGAACACTGAAGCTTTCTTT. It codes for CASTARGGLNTEAFF.

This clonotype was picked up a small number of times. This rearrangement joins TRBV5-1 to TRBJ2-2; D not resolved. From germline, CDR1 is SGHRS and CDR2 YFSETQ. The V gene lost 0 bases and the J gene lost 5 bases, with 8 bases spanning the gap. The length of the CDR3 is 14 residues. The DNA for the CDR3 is TGCGCCAGCAGCTTGGCCCCCCGAACCGGGGAGCTGTTTTTT. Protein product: CASSLAPRTGELFF.

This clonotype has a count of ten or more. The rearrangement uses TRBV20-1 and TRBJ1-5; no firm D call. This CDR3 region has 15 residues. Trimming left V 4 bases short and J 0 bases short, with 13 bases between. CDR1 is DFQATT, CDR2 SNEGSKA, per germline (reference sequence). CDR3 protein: CSATGRTYSNQPQHF. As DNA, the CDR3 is TGCAGTGCTACCGGACGGACGTATAGCAATCAGCCCCAGCATTTT.

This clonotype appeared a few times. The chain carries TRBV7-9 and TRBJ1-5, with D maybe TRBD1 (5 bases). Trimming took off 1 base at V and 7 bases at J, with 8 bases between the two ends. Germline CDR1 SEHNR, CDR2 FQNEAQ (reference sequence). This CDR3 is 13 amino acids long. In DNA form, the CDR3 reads TGTGCCAGCAGCTTAGGGGACTGGCAGCCCCAGCATTTT. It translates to CASSLGDWQPQHF.

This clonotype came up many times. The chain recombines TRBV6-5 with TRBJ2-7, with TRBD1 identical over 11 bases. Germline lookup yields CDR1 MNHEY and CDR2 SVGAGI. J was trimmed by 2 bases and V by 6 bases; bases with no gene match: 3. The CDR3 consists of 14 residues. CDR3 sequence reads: CASSPGQGAYEQYF. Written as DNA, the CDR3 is TGTGCCAGCAGCCCGGGACAGGGGGCCTACGAGCAGTACTTC.

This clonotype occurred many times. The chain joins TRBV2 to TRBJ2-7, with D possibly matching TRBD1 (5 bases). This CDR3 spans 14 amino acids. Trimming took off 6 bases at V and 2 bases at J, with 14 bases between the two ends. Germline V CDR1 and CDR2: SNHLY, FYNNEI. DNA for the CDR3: TGTGCCAGCAGCCCAAAGGGGCGAGCCTACGAGCAGTACGTC. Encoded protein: CASSPKGRAYEQYV.

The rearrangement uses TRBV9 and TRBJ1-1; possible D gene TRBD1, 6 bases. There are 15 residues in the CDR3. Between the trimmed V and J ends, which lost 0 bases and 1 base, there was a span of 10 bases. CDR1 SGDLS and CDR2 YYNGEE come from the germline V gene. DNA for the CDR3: TGTGCCAGCAGCGTAGGCGGGGGCTCGAACACTGAAGCTTTCTTT. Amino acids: CASSVGGGSNTEAFF.